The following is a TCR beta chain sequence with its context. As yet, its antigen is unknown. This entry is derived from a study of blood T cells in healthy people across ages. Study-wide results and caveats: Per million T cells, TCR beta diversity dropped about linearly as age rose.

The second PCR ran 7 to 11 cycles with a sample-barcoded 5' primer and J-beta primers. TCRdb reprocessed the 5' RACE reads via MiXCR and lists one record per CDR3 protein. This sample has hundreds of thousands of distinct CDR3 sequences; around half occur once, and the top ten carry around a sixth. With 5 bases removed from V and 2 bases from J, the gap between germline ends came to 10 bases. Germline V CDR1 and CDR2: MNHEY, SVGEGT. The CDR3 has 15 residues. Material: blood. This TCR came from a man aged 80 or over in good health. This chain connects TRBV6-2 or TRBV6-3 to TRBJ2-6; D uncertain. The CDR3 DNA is TGTGCCAGCAGTGCTGCTGACACTGGGGCCAACGTCCTGACTTTC. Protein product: CASSAADTGANVLTF.